These 4 T cell receptor beta chains came from one sample sequenced in a study of neurological immune-mediated disorders. From the 5' RACE reads, TCRdb called clonotypes with MiXCR, one entry per CDR3 protein. The sample carries 65,000 to 80,000 distinct CDR3 sequences, approximately 17% recorded once. Specimen: PBMCs. These receptors were collected from a woman aged 35 to 49 in good health.

The count of this clonotype is one. For the CDR3, the DNA is TGCGCCAGCAGCCAAGTCCAGACCCTCGCGGCCAAAAACATTCAGTACTTC. It yields the protein CASSQVQTLAAKNIQYF. The genes are TRBV4-1 and TRBJ2-4, with D uncertain. The CDR3 covers 17 residues. The germline V and J ends were trimmed by 1 base and 1 base, with 14 bases remaining between them. Germline V gene sequence: CDR1 MGHRA, CDR2 YSYEKL.

In its sample, this clonotype was seen many times. The chain recombines TRBV6-6 with TRBJ1-5, with D perhaps matching TRBD1 (6 bases). V was trimmed by 0 bases and J by 4 bases, leaving 16 bases between them. The CDR3 is 17 amino acids. The germline gives CDR1 MNHNY, CDR2 SVGAGI (reference sequence). For the CDR3, the DNA is TGTGCCAGCAGTTACTCGACGTCTGCCAGGGGAAATCAGCCCCAGCATTTT. Residues: CASSYSTSARGNQPQHF.

The chain recombines TRBV4-2 with TRBJ2-3; no definite D call. The CDR3 totals 13 residues. Looked up from germline, CDR1 is LGHNA and CDR2 is YNFKEQ. V was clipped by 1 base and J by 6 bases, with 8 bases between them. The CDR3 DNA is TGTGCCAGCAGCCAAGCTCCGGCGGATACGCAGTATTTT. This sequence encodes CASSQAPADTQYF.

This clonotype was picked up many times. The V and J genes are TRBV5-1 and TRBJ2-5, with D unresolved. This CDR3 has 12 residues. Germline CDR1 reads SGHRS; CDR2 reads YFSETQ. Trimming left V 0 bases short and J 5 bases short, with 5 bases between. The DNA for the CDR3 is TGCGCCAGCAGCTTGGTGGGGGAGACCCAGTACTTC. Amino acids: CASSLVGETQYF.